The 18 T cell receptor beta chains listed next were all sequenced from one sample in a study of T cells in Graves' hyperthyroidism and ophthalmopathy. Amplification of TCR beta CDR3 regions was performed using RNA transcripts as template. When the TCR CDR3 underwent first-round RT-PCR, the HTBI primer set was used. TCRdb re-derived calls from the multiplex PCR reads in MiXCR, one entry per CDR3 protein. The repertoire holds fewer than 650,000 distinct CDR3 sequences, with 46% as singletons. Sequencing input: peripheral blood or thyroid tissue (not recorded which). Receptor source: an adult woman with Graves' disease, either hyperthyroidism or ophthalmopathy (not recorded which).

CDR3 protein: CASSRDREEYNEKLFF. CDR3 bases: TGCGCCAGCAGCCGAGACAGGGAGGAATATAATGAAAAACTGTTTTTT. The chain combines TRBV4-1 with TRBJ1-4, with TRBD1 identical over 7 bases. Germline CDR1 and CDR2: MGHRA and YSYEKL. V was clipped by 4 bases and J by 4 bases; unmatched bases: 9. The CDR3 has 16 residues.

Ten or more counts support this clonotype. This chain uses TRBV7-8 with TRBJ2-7; D is unclear. The CDR3 is 19 residues long. Germline values: CDR1 SGHVS, CDR2 FQNEAQ. The germline V and J ends were trimmed by 1 base and 0 bases, with 22 bases remaining between them. The CDR3 is CASSLEPLRLRIISYEQYF. The CDR3 DNA sequence: TGTGCCAGCAGCTTAGAGCCCCTGAGACTGCGAATCATCTCCTACGAGCAGTACTTC.

V and J are TRBV29-1 and TRBJ2-2, with D unclear. Per the germline V gene, CDR1 is SQVTM and CDR2 is ANQGSEA. CDR3 size: 13 residues. Trimming removed 1 base from V and 3 bases from J, with 6 bases in between. CDR3 bases: TGCAGCGTTGAAGGGGCCCACACCGGGGAGCTGTTTTTT. Amino acids: CSVEGAHTGELFF.

The chain links TRBV6-1 to TRBJ2-5, with a weak D call TRBD1 (6 bases). The CDR3 length is 14 residues. Per germline, CDR1 MNHNS and CDR2 SASEGT. Trimming stripped 8 bases from V and 4 bases from J, with 17 bases between. The CDR3 spells CASGGITGRETQYF. CDR3 DNA sequence: TGTGCCAGCGGTGGCATCACAGGGAGAGAGACCCAGTACTTC.

This clonotype came up many times. J is TRBJ2-7 and V is TRBV19; 10 bases are a match to TRBD2. With 6 bases clipped from V and 0 bases from J, the junction kept 2 bases outside the gene matches. Germline V gene sequence: CDR1 LNHDA, CDR2 SQIVND (reference sequence). The CDR3 consists of 14 residues. CDR3 amino acids: CASSGTSASYEQYF. As DNA, the CDR3 is TGTGCCAGTAGCGGGACTAGCGCCTCCTACGAGCAGTACTTC.

A note on this clonotype: The CDR3 does not close with the conserved phenylalanine or tryptophan, likely indicating a read error. The limits of the CDR3 on the DNA are not certain, so only TCRdb's listed CDR3 is given. The V and J genes are TRBV2 and TRBJ2-6; the table's D call of TRBD2 was not tested on the DNA. Germline values: CDR1 SNHLY, CDR2 FYNNEI. Termini included, the CDR3 measures 10 amino acids. The CDR3 is CASSPSPVSS.

This clonotype appeared many times. The chain recombines TRBV29-1 with TRBJ1-5, with D tentatively TRBD1 (5 bases). The CDR3 has 12 residues. In germline, CDR1 is SQVTM, CDR2 ANQGSEA. Trimming stripped 6 bases from V and 1 base from J, with 7 bases between. The CDR3 region has the DNA TGCAGCGTCCAGGGAAGCAATCAGCCCCAGCATTTT. This codes for CSVQGSNQPQHF.

The count of this clonotype is one. The chain couples TRBV15 to TRBJ1-2, with D perhaps matching TRBD1 (5 bases). Germline lookup yields CDR1 LNHNV and CDR2 YYDKDF (reference sequence). The CDR3 is 18 amino acids. Trimming stripped 3 bases from V and 4 bases from J, with 24 bases between. The CDR3 DNA reads TGTGCCACCAGCAGCTATGAGGGGCCGACCCGGACGGGCTATGGCTACACCTTC. The encoded protein is CATSSYEGPTRTGYGYTF.

V and J are TRBV19 and TRBJ1-1; a possible D gene is TRBD1 (5 bases). The length of the CDR3 is 14 residues. With 7 bases removed from V and 5 bases from J, the gap between germline ends came to 17 bases. CDR1 is LNHDA, CDR2 SQIVND, per germline (reference sequence). This CDR3 reads CASITAGPGTEAFF. Written as DNA, the CDR3 is TGTGCCAGTATAACGGCAGGCCCAGGGACTGAAGCTTTCTTT.

This clonotype was counted at least ten times. Written as DNA, the CDR3 is TGTGCCAGCAGCTTGGGGGGACAGGGTACTCAGCCCCAGCATTTT. Encoded protein: CASSLGGQGTQPQHF. This rearrangement joins TRBV5-6 to TRBJ1-5; 9 bases are a match to TRBD1. V trimming: 0 bases; J trimming: 6 bases; junction bases outside the gene matches: 4. The CDR3 consists of 15 residues. CDR1 SGHDT and CDR2 YYEEEE come from the germline V gene.

On this clonotype: A read error may account for a junction end that differs from germline. The chain employs TRBV5-1 and TRBJ2-5; TRBD1 matches 8 bases. Germline CDR1 and CDR2: SGHRS and YFSETQ. The CDR3 is 15 residues long. The CDR3 sequence is CASSLEDRDQETQYF. DNA of the CDR3: TGTGCCAGCAGCTTGGAGGACAGGGACCAAGAGACCCAGTACTTC.

The chain links TRBV5-4 to TRBJ2-2, with a possible D match to TRBD2 (6 bases). This CDR3 has 11 amino acids. V lost 5 bases, J lost 14 bases, and 13 bases lay in between. The germline V gene encodes CDR1 SGHNT and CDR2 YYREEE (reference sequence). The CDR3 DNA reads as TGTGCCAGCAGTGGGTCCGGGGGTCTGTTTTTT. Amino acids: CASSGSGGLFF.

This clonotype was found a few times. V gene TRBV28 combines with J gene TRBJ1-1; no clear D gene. Germline V gene lookup returns CDR1 MDHEN and CDR2 SYDVKM. The CDR3 loop spans 12 amino acids. The ends were cut back, 5 bases at V and 4 bases at J, with 8 bases in the middle. In DNA form, the CDR3 reads TGTGCCAGCAGTACGAGCGCCACTGAAGCTTTCTTT. Amino acids: CASSTSATEAFF.

The V call is TRBV7-9, the J call TRBJ2-7, with TRBD2 identical over 11 bases. The CDR3 loop spans 15 amino acids. V lost 5 bases and J lost 7; bases outside the gene matches: 10. Germline V lookup: CDR1 SEHNR, CDR2 FQNEAQ (reference sequence). The CDR3 loop reads CASSLAGLAAVEQYF. The CDR3 DNA reads TGTGCCAGCAGCCTCGCGGGACTAGCGGCTGTTGAGCAGTACTTC.

This sequence joins TRBV20-1 and TRBJ1-5; D is undetermined. V lost 4 bases, J lost 4 bases, and 14 bases lay in between. This CDR3 spans 14 amino acids. In germline, CDR1 is DFQATT, CDR2 SNEGSKA (reference sequence). The CDR3 DNA reads TGCAGTGCTAATCCTGCCTTAGGTAATCAGCCCCAGCATTTT. Its protein is CSANPALGNQPQHF.

This rearrangement joins TRBV12-3 or TRBV12-4 to TRBJ1-1, with a possible D match to TRBD1 (6 bases). The germline V and J ends were trimmed by 1 base and 10 bases, with 13 bases remaining between them. This CDR3 has 13 residues. CDR3 DNA sequence: TGTGCCAGCAGTTTAGGCCAAAAGACAGGAGCTTTCTTT. It codes for CASSLGQKTGAFF.

V is TRBV29-1 and J is TRBJ2-7; 7 bases map to TRBD1. This CDR3 contains 13 residues. CDR1 is SQVTM, CDR2 ANQGSEA, per germline. Here the CDR3 reads CRLTGTADTGQYF. CDR3 DNA: TGCAGGTTAACAGGGACAGCCGACACGGGGCAGTACTTC.

This clonotype was counted ten times or more. CDR3: CASSRISRGWQPQHF. CDR3 nucleotide sequence: TGTGCCAGCAGCCGTATCTCCAGGGGTTGGCAGCCCCAGCATTTT. The rearrangement links TRBV28 to TRBJ1-5; tentative D call: TRBD1 (6 bases). The CDR3 is made up of 15 amino acids. V lost 6 bases to trimming and J lost 7 bases, with 19 bases between them. Per the germline V gene, CDR1 is MDHEN and CDR2 is SYDVKM.